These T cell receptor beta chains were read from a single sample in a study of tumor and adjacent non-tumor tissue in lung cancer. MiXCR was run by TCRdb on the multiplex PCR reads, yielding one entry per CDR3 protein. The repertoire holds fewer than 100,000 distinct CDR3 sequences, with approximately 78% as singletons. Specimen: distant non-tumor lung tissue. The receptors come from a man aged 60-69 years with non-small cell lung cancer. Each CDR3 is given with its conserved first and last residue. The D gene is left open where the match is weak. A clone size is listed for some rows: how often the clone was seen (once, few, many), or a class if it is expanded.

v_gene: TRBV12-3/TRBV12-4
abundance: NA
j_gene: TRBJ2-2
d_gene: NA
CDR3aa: CASFAAVELFF
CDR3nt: TGTGCCAGCTTTGCTGCCGTGGAGCTGTTTTTT

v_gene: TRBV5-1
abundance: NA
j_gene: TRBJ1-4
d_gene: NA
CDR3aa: CASSQGHREKLFF
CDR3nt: TGCGCCAGCAGCCAGGGACACCGGGAAAAACTGTTTTTT

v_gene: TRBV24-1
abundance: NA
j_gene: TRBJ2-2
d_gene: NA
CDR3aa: CATSDPSESGELFF
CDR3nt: TGTGCCACCAGTGACCCTAGCGAAAGCGGGGAGCTGTTTTTT

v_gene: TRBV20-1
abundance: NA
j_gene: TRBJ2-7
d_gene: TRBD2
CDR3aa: CSAAGTSDYEEYF
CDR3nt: TGCAGTGCAGCTGGGACTAGCGACTACGAGGAGTACTTC

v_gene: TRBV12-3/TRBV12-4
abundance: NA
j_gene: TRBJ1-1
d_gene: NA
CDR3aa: CASSLDRVLMNTEAFF
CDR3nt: TGTGCCAGCAGTTTGGATAGGGTGCTAATGAACACTGAAGCTTTCTTT

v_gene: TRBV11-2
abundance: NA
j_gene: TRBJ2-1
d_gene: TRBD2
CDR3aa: CASSFELAGAHEHFF
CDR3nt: TGTGCCAGCAGCTTTGAACTAGCGGGAGCGCATGAGCACTTCTTC

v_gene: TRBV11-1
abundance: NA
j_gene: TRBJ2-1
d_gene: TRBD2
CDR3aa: CASILSRLAGGNNEWFF
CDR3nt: TGTGCCAGCATCTTATCTCGGCTAGCGGGAGGCAACAATGAGTGGTTCTTC

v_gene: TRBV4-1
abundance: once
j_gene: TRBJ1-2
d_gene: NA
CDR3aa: CASSQGRGPKYGYTF
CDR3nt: TGCGCAAGCAGCCAAGGCCGGGGACCTAAGTACGGCTACACCTTC

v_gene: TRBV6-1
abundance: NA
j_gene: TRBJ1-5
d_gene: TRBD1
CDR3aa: CDNSVGPRTGYSNQPQHF
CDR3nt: TGTGACAACAGTGTCGGTCCCAGGACAGGGTATAGCAATCAGCCCCAGCATTTT

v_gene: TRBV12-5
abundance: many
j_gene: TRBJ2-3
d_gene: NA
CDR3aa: CASGLPMTGISPDTQYF
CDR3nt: TGTGCTAGTGGTTTGCCGATGACAGGAATTTCCCCAGATACGCAGTATTTT

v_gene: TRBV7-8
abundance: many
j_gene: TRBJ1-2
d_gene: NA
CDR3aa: CASSSTVSTVHGYTF
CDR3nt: TGTGCCAGCAGCTCTACAGTTAGCACAGTCCATGGCTACACCTTC

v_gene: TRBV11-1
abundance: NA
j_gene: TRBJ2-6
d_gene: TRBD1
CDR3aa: CASSQSGQGYSGSNVLTF
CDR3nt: TGTGCCAGCAGCCAGAGTGGACAGGGCTACTCTGGGTCCAACGTCCTGACTTTC

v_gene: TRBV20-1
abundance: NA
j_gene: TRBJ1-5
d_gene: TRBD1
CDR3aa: CSAKGTGWEAHHF
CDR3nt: TGCAGTGCTAAAGGGACAGGGTGGGAGGCCCACCATTTT

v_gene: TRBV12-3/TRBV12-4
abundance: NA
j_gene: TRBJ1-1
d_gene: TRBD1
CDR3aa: CPGSITTSGGMNTEAFF
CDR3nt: TGTCCCGGCAGCATAACTACGTCAGGGGGCATGAACACTGAAGCTTTCTTT

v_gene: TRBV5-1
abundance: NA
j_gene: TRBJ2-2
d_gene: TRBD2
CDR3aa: CASSLRREGRNGELFF
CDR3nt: TGCGCCAGCAGCCTACGGCGGGAGGGCAGGAACGGGGAGCTGTTTTTT

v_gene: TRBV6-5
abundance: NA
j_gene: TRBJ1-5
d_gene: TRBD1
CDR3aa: CARSYSGQASQPHQF
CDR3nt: TGTGCCAGGAGTTACAGTGGACAGGCTAGTCAGCCCCATCAATTT

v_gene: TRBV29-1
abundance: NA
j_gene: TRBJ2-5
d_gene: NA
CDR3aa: CSVRLAGKETQYF
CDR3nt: TGCAGCGTTCGATTGGCGGGGAAAGAGACACAGTACTTC

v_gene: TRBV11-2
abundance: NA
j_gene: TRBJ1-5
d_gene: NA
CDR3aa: CASSLDLGQPQHF
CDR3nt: TGTGCCAGCAGCTTAGATCTAGGACAGCCCCAGCATTTT

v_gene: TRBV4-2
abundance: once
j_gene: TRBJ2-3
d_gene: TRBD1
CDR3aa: CASSQSFGTGREQYF
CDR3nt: TGTGCTAGCAGCCAATCTTTTGGGACAGGCCGAGAGCAGTATTTT

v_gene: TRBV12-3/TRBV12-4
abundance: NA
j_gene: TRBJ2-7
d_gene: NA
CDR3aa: CASRKNYEQNF
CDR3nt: TGTGCCAGCAGGAAAAACTACGAGCAAAACTTC

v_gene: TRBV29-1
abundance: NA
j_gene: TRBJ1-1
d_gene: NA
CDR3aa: CSAAWRDPTEAFF
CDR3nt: TGCAGCGCCGCCTGGCGAGATCCCACTGAAGCTTTCTTT

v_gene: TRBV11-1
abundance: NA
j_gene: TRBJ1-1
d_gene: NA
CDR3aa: CANSFLVGNTEAFF
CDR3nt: TGTGCCAACAGCTTTCTCGTGGGCAACACTGAAGCTTTCTTC

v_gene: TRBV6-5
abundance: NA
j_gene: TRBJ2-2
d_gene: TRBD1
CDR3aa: CTSSPSGTATGELFF
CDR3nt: TGTACCAGCAGTCCGTCTGGGACAGCGACCGGGGAGCTGTTCTTT

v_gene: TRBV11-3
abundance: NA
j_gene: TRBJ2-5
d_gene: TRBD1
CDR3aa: CASSLRTGVPETQYF
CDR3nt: TGTGCCAGCAGCTTACGGACAGGCGTGCCAGAGACCCAGTACTTC

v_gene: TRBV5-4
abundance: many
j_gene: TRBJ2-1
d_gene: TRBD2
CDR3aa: CASSSLAGGFNEQFF
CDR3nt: TGTGCCAGCAGCTCACTAGCGGGGGGATTCAATGAGCAGTTCTTC

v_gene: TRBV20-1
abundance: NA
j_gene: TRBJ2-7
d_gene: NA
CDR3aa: CSAVGMAIGEQYF
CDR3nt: TGCAGTGCTGTGGGGATGGCTATAGGCGAGCAATACTTC

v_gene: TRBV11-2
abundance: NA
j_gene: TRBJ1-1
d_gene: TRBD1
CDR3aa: CASSLVPGTGGALF
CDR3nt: TGTGCCAGCAGCTTAGTCCCCGGGACAGGAGGGGCTTTATTT

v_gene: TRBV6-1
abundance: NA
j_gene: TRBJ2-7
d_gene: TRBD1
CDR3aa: CAGDARTGTDYEQYF
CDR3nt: TGTGCCGGCGATGCCAGGACGGGGACAGACTACGAGCAGTACTTC

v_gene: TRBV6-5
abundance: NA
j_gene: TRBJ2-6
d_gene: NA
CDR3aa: CASSYSEGVRANVLTF
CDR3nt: TGTGCCAGCAGTTACTCGGAGGGGGTCCGGGCCAACGTCCTGACTTTC

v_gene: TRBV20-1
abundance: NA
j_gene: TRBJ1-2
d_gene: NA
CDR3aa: CSAKRGGKSGCPF
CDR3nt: TGCAGTGCCAAAAGAGGGGGAAAGAGTGGCTGCCCCTTC

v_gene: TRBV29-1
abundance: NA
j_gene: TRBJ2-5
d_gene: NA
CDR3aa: CSTHGSETQYF
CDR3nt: TGCAGCACTCATGGTTCAGAGACCCAGTACTTC

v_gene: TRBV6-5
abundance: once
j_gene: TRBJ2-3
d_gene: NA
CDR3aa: CASSSRQGIGRDTQYF
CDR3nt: TGTGCCAGCAGTTCTAGACAGGGAATAGGGAGGGATACGCAGTATTTT

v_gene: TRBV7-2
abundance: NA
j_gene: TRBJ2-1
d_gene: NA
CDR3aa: CASSLYRPNEQFF
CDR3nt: TGTGCCAGCAGCTTATATAGGCCCAATGAGCAGTTCTTC

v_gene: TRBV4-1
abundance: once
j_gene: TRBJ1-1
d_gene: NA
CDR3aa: CASRKEGWTEAVF
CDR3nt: TGCGCCAGCAGGAAGGAGGGGTGGACTGAAGCTGTCTTT

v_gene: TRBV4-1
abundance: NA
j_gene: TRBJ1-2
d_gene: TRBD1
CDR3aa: CASRLSRGGSVYAYTF
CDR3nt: TGCGCCAGCAGACTAAGTAGAGGGGGCAGTGTCTATGCCTACACCTTC

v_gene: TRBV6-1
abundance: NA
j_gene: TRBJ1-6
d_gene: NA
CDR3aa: CASTRRDEVDLHF
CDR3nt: TGTGCCAGCACTCGCCGGGACGAGGTTGACCTCCACTTT

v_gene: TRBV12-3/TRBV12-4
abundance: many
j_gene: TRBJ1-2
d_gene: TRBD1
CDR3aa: CASSTGGSYGYTF
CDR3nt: TGTGCCAGCAGCACAGGGGGCTCCTATGGCTACACCTTC

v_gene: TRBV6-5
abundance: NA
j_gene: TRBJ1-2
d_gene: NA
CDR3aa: CTSSSTPLHGYTF
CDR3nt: TGTACCAGCAGTTCCACCCCCTTACACGGCTACACCTTC

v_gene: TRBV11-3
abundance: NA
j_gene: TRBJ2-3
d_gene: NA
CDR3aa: CASSFQVAETQYF
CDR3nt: TGTGCCAGCAGCTTCCAGGTGGCAGAAACGCAGTATTTT

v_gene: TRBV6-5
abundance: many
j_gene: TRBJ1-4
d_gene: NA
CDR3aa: CASTTVPAANEKLFF
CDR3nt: TGTGCCAGCACCACCGTCCCGGCGGCTAATGAAAAACTGTTTTTT

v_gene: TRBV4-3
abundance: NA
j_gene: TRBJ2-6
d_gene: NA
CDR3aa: CISSQEAVSGANVLTF
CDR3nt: TGCATCAGCAGCCAAGAGGCTGTGTCTGGGGCCAACGTCCTGACTTTC

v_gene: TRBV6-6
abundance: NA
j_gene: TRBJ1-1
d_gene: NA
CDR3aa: CASSPGTACNTEAFF
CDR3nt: TGTGCCAGCAGTCCCGGGACGGCGTGTAACACCGAAGCTTTCTTT

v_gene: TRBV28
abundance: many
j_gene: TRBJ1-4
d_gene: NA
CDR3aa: CASYEGRARERGEKLFF
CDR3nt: TGTGCCAGCTACGAAGGCAGGGCCCGGGAGCGAGGGGAAAAACTGTTTTTT

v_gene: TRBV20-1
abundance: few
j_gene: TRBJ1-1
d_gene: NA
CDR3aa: CSARSRQRTEASF
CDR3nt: TGCAGTGCTAGATCACGTCAGAGGACTGAGGCTTCGTTT

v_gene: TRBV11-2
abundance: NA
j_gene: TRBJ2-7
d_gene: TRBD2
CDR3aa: CASSSRTRSTSGSGEHYF
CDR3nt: TGTGCCAGCAGCTCTAGAACCAGATCGACTAGCGGGAGCGGCGAGCACTACTTC

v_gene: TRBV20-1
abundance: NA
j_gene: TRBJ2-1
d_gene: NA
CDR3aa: CSARDRAYEQVF
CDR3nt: TGCAGTGCTAGAGACAGGGCCTATGAGCAGGTCTTC

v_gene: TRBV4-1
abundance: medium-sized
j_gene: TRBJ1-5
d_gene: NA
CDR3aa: CASSQGEGVNQPQHF
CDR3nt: TGCGCCAGCAGCCAAGGGGAGGGGGTTAATCAGCCCCAGCATTTT

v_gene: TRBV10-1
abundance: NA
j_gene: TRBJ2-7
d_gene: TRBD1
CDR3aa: CARMGQGAYEHYF
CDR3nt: TGCGCCAGGATGGGACAGGGGGCATACGAGCATTACTTC

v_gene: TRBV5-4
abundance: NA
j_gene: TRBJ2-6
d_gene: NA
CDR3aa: CVSSAEEGSGANVLTF
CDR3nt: TGTGTCAGCAGCGCGGAGGAGGGATCTGGGGCCAACGTCCTGACTTTC

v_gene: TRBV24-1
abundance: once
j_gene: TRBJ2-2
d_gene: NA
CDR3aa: CATSHATTQRTGEMLF
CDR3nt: TGTGCCACCAGTCACGCAACCACACAGAGGACCGGGGAGATGCTTTTT

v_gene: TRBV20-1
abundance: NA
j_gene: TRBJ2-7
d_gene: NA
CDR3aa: CSVGESRGEQYF
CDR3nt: TGCAGTGTTGGAGAGAGCAGGGGCGAGCAGTACTTC

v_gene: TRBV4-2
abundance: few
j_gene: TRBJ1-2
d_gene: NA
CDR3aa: CVSSQEQPTDGYTF
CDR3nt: TGTGTCAGCAGCCAAGAGCAACCGACGGATGGCTACACTTTC

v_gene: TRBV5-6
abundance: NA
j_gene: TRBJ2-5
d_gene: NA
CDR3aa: CASSFSPRETQYF
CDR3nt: TGTGCCAGCAGTTTTTCCCCTCGAGAGACCCAGTACTTC